This T cell receptor beta chain was recorded in a study of shared clonotypes between healthy human individuals. Study results and limitations: The small donor group covered limited genetic and exposure diversity.

Replicate PCRs run on sorted subsets employed about 220 ng DNA, 30,000 to 35,000 T cell genomes. Method: immunoSEQ multiplex PCR; TCRdb's copy keeps in-frame clones and lacks some. Here the sample spans 1.5 million to 1.9 million clones, approximately 98% being singletons. Negatively enriched CD4+ T cells were divided by CD45RA into naive and memory. This CDR3 is built from 15 residues. Trimming took 8 bases from V and 5 from J, leaving 21 bases between them. Germline V CDR1 and CDR2: MGHRA, YSYEKL. About this clone itself: Antigen: not known.

The material sequenced was naive CD4+ T cells sorted from blood. Subset defined: CD45RA+ positively selected. The rearrangement uses TRBV4-1 and TRBJ1-1; D possibly corresponds to TRBD1 (6 bases). The receptor comes from a man younger than 45 in good health. CDR3 sequence (DNA): TGCGCCAGCCGAACCCTATTCAGGGGAAAAACTGAAGCTTTCTTT. Amino acids: CASRTLFRGKTEAFF.